The clone carrying this T cell receptor (beta chain) was counted at least ten times. Germline V gene lookup returns CDR1 MNHNS and CDR2 SASEGT. This CDR3 has 11 residues. Trimming cost V 1 base and J 12 bases; bases outside gene matches: 2. This specimen comes from a study of T cells in Graves' hyperthyroidism and ophthalmopathy. Amplification of TCR beta CDR3 regions was performed using RNA transcripts as template. The TCR CDR3 was amplified in a first-round RT-PCR using the HTBI primer set. TCRdb re-analysed the multiplex PCR reads in MiXCR, keeping a single row per CDR3 protein. The sample records under 400,000 distinct CDR3 sequences, 16% being singletons. Absence of ophthalmopathy progression within 18 months defined stable Graves' hyperthyroidism. Those with hyperthyroidism were 18 to 65 years old, newly diagnosed, and ill for under 2 months. Each diagnosis was grounded in clinical symptoms, serum thyroxine and TRAb, thyroid ultrasound, and orbital computed tomography.

What was sequenced was blood. The chain combines TRBV6-1 with TRBJ1-1, with 7 bases that match TRBD1. The source is a man aged 25-45 years with Graves' hyperthyroidism. CDR3 region: CASSEGQGPFF. The CDR3 DNA sequence: TGTGCCAGCAGTGAAGGACAGGGTCCTTTCTTT.